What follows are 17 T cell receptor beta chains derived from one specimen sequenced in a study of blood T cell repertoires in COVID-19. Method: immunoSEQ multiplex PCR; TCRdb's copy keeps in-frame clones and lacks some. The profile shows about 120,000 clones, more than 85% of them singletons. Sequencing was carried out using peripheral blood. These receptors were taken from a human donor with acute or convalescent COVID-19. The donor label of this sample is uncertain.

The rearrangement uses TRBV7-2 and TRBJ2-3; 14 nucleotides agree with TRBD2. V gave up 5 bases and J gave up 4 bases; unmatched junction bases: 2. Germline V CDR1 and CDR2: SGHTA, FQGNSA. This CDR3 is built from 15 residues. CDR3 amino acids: CASSMTSGRADTQYF. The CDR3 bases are TGTGCCAGCAGCATGACTAGCGGGAGGGCAGATACGCAGTATTTT.

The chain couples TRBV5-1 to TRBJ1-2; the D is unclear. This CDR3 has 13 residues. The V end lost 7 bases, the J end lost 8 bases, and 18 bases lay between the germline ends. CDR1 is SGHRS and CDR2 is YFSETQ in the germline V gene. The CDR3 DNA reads TGCGCCAGCTCTCGAGAGGAAGCGGGCGGCTACACCTTC. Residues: CASSREEAGGYTF.

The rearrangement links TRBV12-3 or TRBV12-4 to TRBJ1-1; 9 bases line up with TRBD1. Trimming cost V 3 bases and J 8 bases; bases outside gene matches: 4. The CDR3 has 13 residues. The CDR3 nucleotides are TGTGCCAGCAGTTTGAGGGACAGGGAGGAAGCTTTCTTT. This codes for CASSLRDREEAFF.

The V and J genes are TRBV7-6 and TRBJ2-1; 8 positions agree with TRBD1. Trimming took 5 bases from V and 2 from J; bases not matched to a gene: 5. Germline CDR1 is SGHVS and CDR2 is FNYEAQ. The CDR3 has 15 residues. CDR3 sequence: CASSLQGVPYNEQFF. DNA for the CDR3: TGTGCCAGCAGCCTACAGGGGGTTCCCTACAATGAGCAGTTCTTC.

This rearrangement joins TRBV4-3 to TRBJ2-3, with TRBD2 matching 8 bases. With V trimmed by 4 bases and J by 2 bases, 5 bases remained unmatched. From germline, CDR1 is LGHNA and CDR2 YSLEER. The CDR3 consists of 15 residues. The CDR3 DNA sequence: TGCGCCAGCAGCCTGGGTAGCGGGGTCACAGATACGCAGTATTTT. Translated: CASSLGSGVTDTQYF.

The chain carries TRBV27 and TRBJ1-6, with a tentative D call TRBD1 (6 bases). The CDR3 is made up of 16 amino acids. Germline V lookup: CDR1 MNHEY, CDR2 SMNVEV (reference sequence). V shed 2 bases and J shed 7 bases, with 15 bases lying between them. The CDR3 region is CASSLGWDIRNSPLHF. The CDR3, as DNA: TGTGCCAGCAGTTTAGGGTGGGACATCCGAAATTCACCCCTCCACTTT.

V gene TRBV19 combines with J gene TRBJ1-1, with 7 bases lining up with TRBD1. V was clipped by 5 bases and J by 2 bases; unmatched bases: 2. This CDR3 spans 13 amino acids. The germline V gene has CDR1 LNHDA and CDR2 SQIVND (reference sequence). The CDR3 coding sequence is TGTGCCAGTAGTCGGGACAGAAACACTGAAGCTTTCTTT. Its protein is CASSRDRNTEAFF.

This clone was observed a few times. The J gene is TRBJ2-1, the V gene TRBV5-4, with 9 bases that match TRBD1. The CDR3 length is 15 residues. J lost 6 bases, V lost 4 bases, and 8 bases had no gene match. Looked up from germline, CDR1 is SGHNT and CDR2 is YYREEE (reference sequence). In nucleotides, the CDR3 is TGTGCCAGCAGCCGAACAGGGGGCGCTTCCAATGAGCAGTTCTTC. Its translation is CASSRTGGASNEQFF.

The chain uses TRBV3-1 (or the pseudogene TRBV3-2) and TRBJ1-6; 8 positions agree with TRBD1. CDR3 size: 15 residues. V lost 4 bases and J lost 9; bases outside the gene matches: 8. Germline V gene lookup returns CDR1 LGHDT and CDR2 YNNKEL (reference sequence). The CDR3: CASSPRAGGLSPLHF. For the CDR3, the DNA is TGTGCCAGCAGCCCCCGGGCAGGGGGCCTTTCACCCCTCCACTTT.

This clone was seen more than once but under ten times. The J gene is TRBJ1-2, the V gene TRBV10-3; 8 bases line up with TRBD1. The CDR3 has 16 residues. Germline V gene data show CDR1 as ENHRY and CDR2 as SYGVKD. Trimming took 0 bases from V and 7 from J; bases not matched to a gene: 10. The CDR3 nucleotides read TGTGCCATCAGTGAGTCGCTGCAGGGGGCAACTGGTGGCTACACCTTC. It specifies CAISESLQGATGGYTF.

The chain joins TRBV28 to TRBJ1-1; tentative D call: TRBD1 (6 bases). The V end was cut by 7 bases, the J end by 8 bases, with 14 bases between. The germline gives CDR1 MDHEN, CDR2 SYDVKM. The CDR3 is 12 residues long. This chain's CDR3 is CASINLRGEAFF. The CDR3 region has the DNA TGTGCCAGCATCAACCTAAGGGGGGAAGCTTTCTTT.

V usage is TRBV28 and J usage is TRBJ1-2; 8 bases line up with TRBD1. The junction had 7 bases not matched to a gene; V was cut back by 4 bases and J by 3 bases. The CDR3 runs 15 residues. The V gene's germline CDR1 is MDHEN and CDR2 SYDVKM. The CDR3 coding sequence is TGTGCCAGCAGTTCGACCTCAGGGGGCCACTATGGCTACACCTTC. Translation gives CASSSTSGGHYGYTF.

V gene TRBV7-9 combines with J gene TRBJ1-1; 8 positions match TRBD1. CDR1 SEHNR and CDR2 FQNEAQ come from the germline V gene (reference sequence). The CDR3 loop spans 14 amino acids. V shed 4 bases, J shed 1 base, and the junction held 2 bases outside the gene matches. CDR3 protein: CASSSGQGNTEAFF. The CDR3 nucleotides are TGTGCCAGCAGCTCCGGACAGGGGAACACTGAAGCTTTCTTT.

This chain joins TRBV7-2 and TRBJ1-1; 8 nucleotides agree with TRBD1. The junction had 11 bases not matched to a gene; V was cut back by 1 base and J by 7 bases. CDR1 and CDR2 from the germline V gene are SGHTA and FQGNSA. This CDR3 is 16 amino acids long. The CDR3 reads CASSLGPRDRSNEAFF. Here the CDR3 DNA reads TGTGCCAGCAGCTTAGGCCCGCGGGACAGGTCTAATGAAGCTTTCTTT.

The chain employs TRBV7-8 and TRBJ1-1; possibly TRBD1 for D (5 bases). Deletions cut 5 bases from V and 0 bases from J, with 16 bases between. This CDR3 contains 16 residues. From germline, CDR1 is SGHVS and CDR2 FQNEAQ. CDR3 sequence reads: CASSVLQAPMNTEAFF. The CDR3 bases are TGTGCCAGCAGCGTTTTACAGGCGCCTATGAACACTGAAGCTTTCTTT.

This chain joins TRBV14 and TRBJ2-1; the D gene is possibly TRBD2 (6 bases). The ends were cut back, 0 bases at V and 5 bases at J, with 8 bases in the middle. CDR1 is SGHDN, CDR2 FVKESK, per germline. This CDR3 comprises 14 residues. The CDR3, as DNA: TGTGCCAGCAGCCAAGACGGGACTGACAATGAGCAGTTCTTC. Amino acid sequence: CASSQDGTDNEQFF.

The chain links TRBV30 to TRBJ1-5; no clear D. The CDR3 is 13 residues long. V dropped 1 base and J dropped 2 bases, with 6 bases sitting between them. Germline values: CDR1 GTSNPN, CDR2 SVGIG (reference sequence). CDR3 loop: CAWSAGRNQPQHF. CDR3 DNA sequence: TGTGCCTGGAGTGCGGGTCGCAATCAGCCCCAGCATTTT.